The 21 T cell receptor beta chains below all came from one sample that was sequenced in a study of blood T cell repertoires in COVID-19. Generated by immunoSEQ multiplex PCR, the TCRdb table keeps only in-frame clones and is missing some. The sample lists about 260,000 clones, 88% occurring once. Sample: peripheral blood. The receptors were sampled from a man between 60 and 70 years old who had recovered from COVID-19.

The J gene is TRBJ1-4, the V gene TRBV25-1; D might be TRBD1 (6 bases). The CDR3 totals 17 residues. Per germline, CDR1 MGHDK and CDR2 SYGVNS. V lost 1 base, J lost 0 bases, and 12 bases lay in between. The chain's CDR3 is CASSEFRGSSTNEKLFF. The CDR3 nucleotides are TGTGCCAGCAGTGAATTCAGGGGTTCCTCAACTAATGAAAAACTGTTTTTT.

The genes are TRBV9 and TRBJ2-6; 7 nucleotides match TRBD1. This CDR3 comprises 17 residues. Germline V CDR1 and CDR2: SGDLS, YYNGEE. The V segment lost 0 bases and the J segment 0 bases; nucleotides outside the gene matches: 3. Written as DNA, the CDR3 is TGTGCCAGCAGCGTAGTGGGACAGAACTCTGGGGCCAACGTCCTGACTTTC. This codes for CASSVVGQNSGANVLTF.

The chain uses TRBV19 and TRBJ1-5; TRBD1 aligns across 7 bases. Germline CDR1 reads LNHDA; CDR2 reads SQIVND (reference sequence). V lost 5 bases, J lost 0 bases, and 13 bases stayed unmatched. The CDR3 length is 18 residues. The CDR3 coding sequence is TGTGCCAGTAGTTCAACCCGGACAGGAAAGTATAGCAATCAGCCCCAGCATTTT. Translated, it gives CASSSTRTGKYSNQPQHF.

The chain has TRBV18 and TRBJ1-3; unclear D gene. The CDR3 has 16 residues. V lost 5 bases, J lost 0 bases, and 14 bases lay in between. Germline lookup yields CDR1 KGHSH and CDR2 LQKENI. CDR3 bases: TGTGCCAGCTCAGCCCAGCCCAGCGACTCTGGAAACACCATATATTTT. The encoded protein is CASSAQPSDSGNTIYF.

The chain carries TRBV19 and TRBJ2-2; 9 bases line up with TRBD1. The CDR3 length is 16 residues. The germline CDR1 and CDR2 sequences are LNHDA and SQIVND (reference sequence). V lost 6 bases and J lost 8; bases outside the gene matches: 13. The CDR3 is CASRLWGQGANGELFF. CDR3 coding DNA: TGTGCCAGTAGGTTGTGGGGACAGGGTGCAAATGGGGAGCTGTTTTTT. The complete variable domain, with remaining parts taken from reference TRBV19 and TRBJ2-2, reads DGGITQSPKYLFRKEGQNVTLSCEQNLNHDAMYWYRQDPGQGLRLIYYSQIVNDFQKGDIAEGYSVSREKKESFPLTVTSAQKNPTAFYLCASRLWGQGANGELFFGEGSRLTVL.

This clone was seen a single time. The chain has TRBV7-2 and TRBJ1-2, with TRBD1 as a possible D gene (5 bases). Trimming took 8 bases from V and 7 from J, leaving 20 bases between them. The CDR3 loop spans 14 amino acids. Germline CDR1 SGHTA, CDR2 FQGNSA. CDR3 protein: CASVKQDLYPGYTF. DNA of the CDR3: TGTGCCAGCGTAAAACAGGACCTTTATCCTGGCTACACCTTC.

The gene calls are TRBV30 and TRBJ2-7, with D unresolved. The CDR3 runs to 11 residues. Between the trimmed V and J ends, which lost 2 bases and 4 bases, there was a span of 6 bases. The germline V gene encodes CDR1 GTSNPN and CDR2 SVGIG (reference sequence). CDR3 amino acids: CAWSHSYEQYF. DNA of the CDR3: TGTGCCTGGAGTCACTCATACGAGCAGTACTTC.

This sequence joins TRBV6-5 and TRBJ1-2; unclear D gene. Germline-derived CDR1 and CDR2 are MNHEY and SVGAGI. V was pared by 4 bases and J by 8 bases, with 11 bases between. The CDR3 has 12 amino acids. The CDR3 region is CASSSGIRGYTF. DNA for the CDR3: TGTGCCAGCAGTTCCGGGATTCGGGGCTACACCTTC.

The rearrangement joins TRBV7-2 to TRBJ2-7; D gene uncertain. CDR3 length equals 14 residues. CDR1 SGHTA and CDR2 FQGNSA come from the germline V gene. Deletions cut 1 base from V and 4 bases from J, with 11 bases between. CDR3 DNA sequence: TGTGCCAGCAGCTTAGGGGCTGCTCCTTACGAGCAGTACTTC. This gives the protein CASSLGAAPYEQYF.

The chain employs TRBV19 and TRBJ2-7, with 7 nucleotides matching TRBD1. CDR3 length: 16 residues. Germline values: CDR1 LNHDA, CDR2 SQIVND (reference sequence). The junction had 6 bases not matched to a gene; V was cut back by 1 base and J by 0 bases. The CDR3 nucleotides read TGTGCCAGTAGTATAGGGACAGGAGTTCTCTCCTACGAGCAGTACTTC. It codes for CASSIGTGVLSYEQYF. The whole variable domain, filled in from reference TRBV19 and TRBJ2-7, reads DGGITQSPKYLFRKEGQNVTLSCEQNLNHDAMYWYRQDPGQGLRLIYYSQIVNDFQKGDIAEGYSVSREKKESFPLTVTSAQKNPTAFYLCASSIGTGVLSYEQYFGPGTRLTVT.

The rearrangement joins TRBV3-1 (or the pseudogene TRBV3-2) to TRBJ1-3; TRBD1 might be the D (6 bases). With 3 bases removed from V and 0 bases from J, the gap between germline ends came to 12 bases. Germline V gene sequence: CDR1 LGHDT, CDR2 YNNKEL (reference sequence). The CDR3 totals 16 residues. CDR3: CASSQGRGASGNTIYF. CDR3 DNA sequence: TGTGCCAGCAGCCAGGGGAGGGGGGCCTCTGGAAACACCATATATTTT.

This chain connects TRBV12-3 or TRBV12-4 to TRBJ1-2; D uncertain. The CDR3 has 12 residues. The V end was cut by 5 bases, the J end by 5 bases, with 9 bases between. In DNA form, the CDR3 reads TGTGCCAGCAGTCAGTTTTGGTATGGCTACACCTTC. Its translation: CASSQFWYGYTF.

This chain uses TRBV7-9 with TRBJ1-4, with D maybe TRBD1 (5 bases). The CDR3 is made up of 13 amino acids. Germline CDR1 is SEHNR and CDR2 is FQNEAQ (reference sequence). The V and J ends lost 6 bases and 5 bases respectively, with 10 bases between them. CDR3 protein: CASSRGPNEKLFF. For the CDR3, the DNA is TGTGCCAGCAGTAGGGGTCCGAATGAAAAACTGTTTTTT.

The CDR3 nucleotides are TGTGCCAGCAGCGTAGCCCGAACAGGGAAGGCGGAGACCCAGTACTTC. This codes for CASSVARTGKAETQYF. The chain has TRBV9 and TRBJ2-5, with a tentative D call TRBD1 (6 bases). Trimming cost V 0 bases and J 5 bases, with 17 bases left between them. This CDR3 region has 16 residues. Germline V gene sequence: CDR1 SGDLS, CDR2 YYNGEE.

J is TRBJ1-3 and V is TRBV6-6; 9 bases align to TRBD1. The germline gives CDR1 MNHNY, CDR2 SVGAGI (reference sequence). The CDR3 covers 14 residues. The ends lost 6 bases at V and 4 bases at J; junction bases unmatched: 4. The CDR3 loop is CASREQGAGNTIYF. CDR3 nucleotide sequence: TGTGCCAGCAGGGAACAGGGGGCCGGAAACACCATATATTTT.

CDR3 protein: CASSVGLAGGLDTQYF. The CDR3 coding sequence is TGTGCCAGCAGCGTCGGACTAGCGGGGGGATTGGATACGCAGTATTTT. The V call is TRBV13, the J call TRBJ2-3; 14 bases align to TRBD2. The CDR3 spans 16 residues. The J segment lost 6 bases and the V segment lost 5 bases, leaving 7 bases of the junction unmatched. Germline lookup yields CDR1 PRHDT and CDR2 FYEKMQ (reference sequence). The full variable domain, with the rest looked up from reference TRBV13 and TRBJ2-3, is AAGVIQSPRHLIKEKRETATLKCYPIPRHDTVYWYQQGPGQDPQFLISFYEKMQSDKGSIPDRFSAQQFSDYHSELNMSSLELGDSALYFCASSVGLAGGLDTQYFGPGTRLTVL.

This chain joins TRBV9 and TRBJ1-2, with TRBD1 matching over 7 bases. The length of the CDR3 is 15 residues. Trimming cost V 6 bases and J 0 bases; bases outside gene matches: 8. Germline CDR1 is SGDLS and CDR2 is YYNGEE. CDR3 loop: CASTPRGNANYGYTF. For the CDR3, the DNA is TGTGCCAGCACACCCAGGGGGAACGCTAACTATGGCTACACCTTC.

The gene calls are TRBV27 and TRBJ2-5; D possibly corresponds to TRBD2 (5 bases). The CDR3 contains 15 residues. The V end lost 8 bases, the J end lost 5 bases, and 21 bases lay between the germline ends. Looked up from germline, CDR1 is MNHEY and CDR2 is SMNVEV (reference sequence). CDR3 loop: CASGKLGRATETQYF. DNA of the CDR3: TGTGCCAGCGGTAAACTAGGACGGGCCACTGAGACCCAGTACTTC.

This clone was seen just once. The rearrangement links TRBV5-4 to TRBJ2-5, with D possibly TRBD2 on 5 matching bases. Germline V gene data show CDR1 as SGHNT and CDR2 as YYREEE (reference sequence). The CDR3 extends over 14 amino acids. V lost 5 bases and J lost 5, with 16 bases in between. In nucleotides, the CDR3 is TGTGCCAGCAGAGCCACTGCCTCGGGGGAGACCCAGTACTTC. It is translated as CASRATASGETQYF.

CDR3 protein: CASSPRRTGGSDEQYF. The DNA of the CDR3 is TGTGCCAGCAGCCCACGCCGTACAGGGGGCAGCGACGAGCAGTACTTC. The rearrangement links TRBV7-2 to TRBJ2-7, with 9 bases lining up with TRBD1. Germline CDR1 and CDR2: SGHTA and FQGNSA. Trimming at V came to 5 bases and at J to 5 bases, leaving 13 bases not matched to a gene. The CDR3 sequence is 16 residues long.

In regard to this clone: Different DNA sequences within this sample yield the same CDR3. This rearrangement joins TRBV12-3 or TRBV12-4 to TRBJ1-2; 8 nucleotides agree with TRBD1. After removal of 7 bases from V and 4 bases from J, the junction contained 2 bases not matched to a gene. The CDR3 runs to 12 residues. The CDR3: CASTTGGYGYTF. As DNA, the CDR3 is TGTGCCAGCACCACAGGGGGCTATGGCTACACCTTC.